These 28 T cell receptor beta chains originate from one sample sequenced in a study of blood T cell repertoires in COVID-19. TCRdb's copy holds only in-frame clones and misses some; the assay was immunoSEQ multiplex PCR. Of some 250,000 clones listed, roughly 76% are singletons. Sequences were obtained from peripheral blood. The receptors were sampled from a woman older than 75 with COVID-19, enrolled during active disease.

V and J are TRBV5-1 and TRBJ1-1; 8 bases match TRBD1. V lost 4 bases and J lost 6; bases outside the gene matches: 17. Per germline, CDR1 SGHRS and CDR2 YFSETQ. CDR3 length: 17 residues. In DNA, the CDR3 is TGCGCCAGCAGCCCGGCAGGGGGCTCAATCGTCAACGCTGAAGCTTTCTTT. It codes for CASSPAGGSIVNAEAFF.

This clone was detected only a few times. The chain carries TRBV27 and TRBJ2-3, with TRBD2 identical over 11 bases. The V and J ends lost 2 bases and 4 bases, in that order; junction bases with no gene match: 14. Germline CDR1 and CDR2: MNHEY and SMNVEV (reference sequence). This CDR3 comprises 19 residues. The CDR3 region is CASSLGPLLSGGASDTQYF. CDR3 nucleotides: TGTGCCAGCAGTTTAGGCCCCCTACTTAGCGGGGGGGCTTCAGATACGCAGTATTTT.

The chain uses TRBV3-1 (or the pseudogene TRBV3-2) and TRBJ2-5, with 10 bases that match TRBD2. The CDR3 contains 14 residues. V gave up 5 bases and J gave up 5 bases; unmatched junction bases: 5. Germline V gene lookup returns CDR1 LGHDT and CDR2 YNNKEL (reference sequence). The CDR3 region is CASSWTSGVETQYF. Here the CDR3 DNA reads TGTGCCAGCAGCTGGACTAGCGGAGTCGAGACCCAGTACTTC.

This chain joins TRBV6-2 or TRBV6-3 and TRBJ2-7, with D maybe TRBD1 (6 bases). CDR3 length equals 13 residues. Germline CDR1 is MNHEY and CDR2 is SVGEGT. Trimming left V 6 bases short and J 2 bases short, with 11 bases between. The CDR3 coding sequence is TGTGCCAGCAGATACGGGACACCCTACGAGCAGTACTTC. Translating it yields CASRYGTPYEQYF.

The CDR3 nucleotides read TGTGCCAGCAGCTTTGTGCAGTCCGGAAACACCATATATTTT. This gives the protein CASSFVQSGNTIYF. The gene calls are TRBV5-6 and TRBJ1-3; D is unclear. CDR1 SGHDT and CDR2 YYEEEE come from the germline V gene. V lost 2 bases to trimming and J lost 4 bases, with 10 bases between them. This CDR3 region has 14 residues. The full variable domain, rest sourced from reference TRBV5-6 and TRBJ1-3, is DAGVTQSPTHLIKTRGQQVTLRCSPKSGHDTVSWYQQALGQGPQFIFQYYEEEERQRGNFPDRFSGHQFPNYSSELNVNALLLGDSALYLCASSFVQSGNTIYFGEGSWLTVV.

The chain carries TRBV28 and TRBJ1-2; D not resolved. The length of the CDR3 is 12 residues. Per the germline V gene, CDR1 is MDHEN and CDR2 is SYDVKM. V lost 4 bases to trimming and J lost 5 bases, with 8 bases between them. The CDR3 DNA reads as TGTGCCAGCAGTTCCCGGACTTATGGCTACACCTTC. It specifies CASSSRTYGYTF.

The chain links TRBV5-6 to TRBJ1-1, with 9 bases aligning to TRBD1. Trimming took 0 bases from V and 1 from J; bases not matched to a gene: 4. The CDR3 loop spans 16 amino acids. Germline CDR1 SGHDT, CDR2 YYEEEE. CDR3 nucleotides: TGTGCCAGCAGCTTGGGGGACAGGGTACGGAACACTGAAGCTTTCTTT. It encodes CASSLGDRVRNTEAFF. Variable domain in full (rest from reference TRBV5-6 and TRBJ1-1): DAGVTQSPTHLIKTRGQQVTLRCSPKSGHDTVSWYQQALGQGPQFIFQYYEEEERQRGNFPDRFSGHQFPNYSSELNVNALLLGDSALYLCASSLGDRVRNTEAFFGQGTRLTVV.

The chain has TRBV6-6 and TRBJ2-1; D remains unclear. V gave up 8 bases and J gave up 4 bases, with 9 bases separating them. The CDR3 length is 12 residues. CDR1 is MNHNY and CDR2 is SVGAGI in the germline V gene (reference sequence). The CDR3 DNA follows: TGTGCCAGCGAGTCCGGTTACAATGAGCAGTTCTTC. This codes for CASESGYNEQFF.

The rearrangement links TRBV30 to TRBJ1-2; TRBD1 matches at 7 bases. The CDR3 is 15 amino acids. The V and J ends lost 1 base and 7 bases, in that order; junction bases with no gene match: 12. Germline CDR1 and CDR2: GTSNPN and SVGIG (reference sequence). The CDR3 loop is CAWSATTGELGGYTF. CDR3 DNA: TGTGCCTGGAGTGCTACCACAGGGGAATTGGGTGGCTACACCTTC.

This clone was observed a single time. The rearrangement joins TRBV7-8 to TRBJ1-2; perhaps TRBD1 as D (6 bases). V shed 1 base and J shed 6 bases, with 9 bases lying between them. The CDR3 sequence is 13 residues long. CDR1 and CDR2 from the germline V gene are SGHVS and FQNEAQ. CDR3: CASSLGQVDGYTF. The CDR3 DNA reads as TGTGCCAGCAGCTTAGGACAGGTCGATGGCTACACCTTC.

The rearrangement uses TRBV7-3 and TRBJ2-5; D might be TRBD1 (5 bases). There are 11 residues in the CDR3. Germline CDR1 and CDR2: SGHTA and FQGTGA. Trimming shortened V by 5 bases and J by 7 bases, and 8 bases separated the two germline ends. The CDR3 DNA follows: TGTGCCAGCAGCCCTCAGGGGACCCAGTACTTC. This codes for CASSPQGTQYF.

This clone turned up a few times. This chain joins TRBV2 and TRBJ1-5; D unresolved. Trimming shortened V by 3 bases and J by 6 bases, and 3 bases separated the two germline ends. The CDR3 is 11 residues long. The germline gives CDR1 SNHLY, CDR2 FYNNEI. The CDR3 sequence: CASSDGQPQHF. The CDR3 DNA is TGTGCCAGCAGTGACGGTCAGCCCCAGCATTTT.

The chain carries TRBV19 and TRBJ2-5; TRBD1 matches 9 bases. From germline, CDR1 is LNHDA and CDR2 SQIVND (reference sequence). With 5 bases clipped from V and 3 bases from J, the junction kept 1 base outside the gene matches. The CDR3 runs to 13 residues. CDR3 nucleotide sequence: TGTGCCAGTAGTCGGACAGGGGAAGAGACCCAGTACTTC. Translating it yields CASSRTGEETQYF.

The chain is built from TRBV14 and TRBJ2-3; possibly TRBD1 for D (5 bases). The V gene lost 1 base and the J gene lost 5 bases, with 7 bases spanning the gap. The CDR3 covers 13 residues. Germline loops: CDR1 SGHDN, CDR2 FVKESK. CDR3 coding DNA: TGTGCCAGCAGCCAAGGGGGCAGAGATACGCAGTATTTT. As protein: CASSQGGRDTQYF. The full variable domain, completed using reference TRBV14 and TRBJ2-3, is EAGVTQFPSHSVIEKGQTVTLRCDPISGHDNLYWYRRVMGKEIKFLLHFVKESKQDESGMPNNRFLAERTGGTYSTLKVQPAELEDSGVYFCASSQGGRDTQYFGPGTRLTVL.

This chain uses TRBV6-1 with TRBJ1-6; D gene unclear. Trimming pared 2 bases from V and 12 bases from J, leaving 14 bases between. The CDR3 extends over 14 amino acids. In germline, CDR1 is MNHNS, CDR2 SASEGT. CDR3: CASSETGPGRPLHF. The DNA for the CDR3 is TGTGCCAGCAGTGAAACTGGACCGGGGAGACCCCTCCACTTT.

The chain links TRBV4-2 to TRBJ1-1; 7 bases fit TRBD1. Trimming at V came to 5 bases and at J to 0 bases, leaving 9 bases not matched to a gene. The length of the CDR3 is 16 residues. Germline V gene data show CDR1 as LGHNA and CDR2 as YNFKEQ. The CDR3 DNA reads TGTGCCAGCAGCGCCACAGGGGCCGGGATGAACACTGAAGCTTTCTTT. Its protein product is CASSATGAGMNTEAFF.

This chain joins TRBV24-1 and TRBJ2-3; D is unresolved. Germline V gene data show CDR1 as KGHDR and CDR2 as SFDVKD. V was clipped by 3 bases and J by 6 bases, with 15 bases between them. CDR3 length: 15 residues. The CDR3 nucleotides are TGTGCCACCAGTGATCCCGCCCCAGGCTTGGATACGCAGTATTTT. Encoded protein: CATSDPAPGLDTQYF.

The chain is built from TRBV5-1 and TRBJ1-2; possibly TRBD1 for D (6 bases). Germline values: CDR1 SGHRS, CDR2 YFSETQ. The CDR3 length is 13 residues. The V and J ends lost 4 bases and 2 bases respectively, with 9 bases between them. This CDR3 reads CASSQDSNYGYTF. In nucleotides, the CDR3 is TGCGCCAGCAGCCAGGACAGCAACTATGGCTACACCTTC.

This clone has only one observation. The chain uses TRBV3-1 (or the pseudogene TRBV3-2) and TRBJ2-1, with 12 bases that match TRBD1. The CDR3 totals 15 residues. Trimming took 3 bases from V and 9 from J; bases not matched to a gene: 6. Per germline, CDR1 LGHDT and CDR2 YNNKEL (reference sequence). CDR3 protein: CASSQGQGAWSEQFF. The DNA for the CDR3 is TGTGCCAGCAGCCAGGGACAGGGGGCTTGGAGTGAGCAGTTCTTC.

The CDR3 bases are TGCGCCAGCAGCCCCGGGACTAGCGTGTTGAAGACCCAGTACTTC. Residues: CASSPGTSVLKTQYF. The V call is TRBV5-1, the J call TRBJ2-5; 10 bases map to TRBD2. Germline V lookup: CDR1 SGHRS, CDR2 YFSETQ. J gave up 6 bases and V 4 bases, and 9 bases lay outside the gene matches. The CDR3 runs to 15 residues.

The V gene is TRBV28, the J gene TRBJ1-2; D remains ambiguous. Trimming shortened V by 3 bases and J by 4 bases, and 9 bases separated the two germline ends. The CDR3 contains 13 residues. Germline V CDR1 and CDR2: MDHEN, SYDVKM. The CDR3, as DNA: TGTGCCAGCAGTTTTGGGGAGGGCTATGGCTACACCTTC. Amino acid sequence: CASSFGEGYGYTF.

V is TRBV28 and J is TRBJ1-5; 9 positions agree with TRBD1. V dropped 7 bases and J dropped 9; count of bases not matched to a gene: 13. The V gene's germline CDR1 is MDHEN and CDR2 SYDVKM. This CDR3 has 15 amino acids. CDR3 DNA sequence: TGTGCCAGCACTGACCGGGACAGGGCTTCTCCGCCCCAGCATTTT. Amino acids: CASTDRDRASPPQHF.

This chain uses TRBV4-1 with TRBJ1-5; D ambiguous. This CDR3 has 15 residues. Trimming removed 2 bases from V and 0 bases from J, with 8 bases in between. Germline V gene data show CDR1 as MGHRA and CDR2 as YSYEKL. CDR3 nucleotides: TGCGCCAGCAGCCAACAGACTTATAGCAATCAGCCCCAGCATTTT. Its translation: CASSQQTYSNQPQHF.

This clone was observed once. This chain uses TRBV5-4 with TRBJ2-7; possibly TRBD2 for D (5 bases). Trimming took off 3 bases at V and 7 bases at J, with 14 bases between the two ends. There are 13 residues in the CDR3. Germline V gives CDR1 SGHNT, CDR2 YYREEE (reference sequence). CDR3 sequence reads: CASSWTGMGEQYF. CDR3 DNA sequence: TGTGCCAGCAGCTGGACTGGGATGGGGGAGCAGTACTTC. The full variable domain, with the rest looked up from reference TRBV5-4 and TRBJ2-7, is ETGVTQSPTHLIKTRGQQVTLRCSSQSGHNTVSWYQQALGQGPQFIFQYYREEENGRGNFPPRFSGLQFPNYSSELNVNALELDDSALYLCASSWTGMGEQYFGPGTRLTVT.

CDR3 bases: TGTGCCAGCAGTCTAGCGGGAGGGCCATATACGCAGTATTTT. Its translation is CASSLAGGPYTQYF. The V call is TRBV11-1, the J call TRBJ2-3; 12 nucleotides line up with TRBD2. This CDR3 has 14 amino acids. Germline loops: CDR1 SGHAT, CDR2 FQDESV (reference sequence). Losses at the gene ends were 6 bases for V and 7 bases for J; bases not matched to a gene: 5.

The V gene is TRBV6-1, the J gene TRBJ2-1, with TRBD2 as a possible D gene (6 bases). The V end lost 4 bases, the J end lost 3 bases, and 16 bases lay between the germline ends. CDR3 length: 16 residues. The germline V gene encodes CDR1 MNHNS and CDR2 SASEGT. The CDR3 DNA reads TGTGCCAGCAGTGTCAGTGGGGGGACTGTCTACAATGAGCAGTTCTTC. Translation gives CASSVSGGTVYNEQFF.

The chain is built from TRBV15 and TRBJ1-4; maybe TRBD1 (6 bases). V lost 5 bases to trimming and J lost 2 bases, with 15 bases between them. The CDR3 totals 16 residues. Per the germline V gene, CDR1 is LNHNV and CDR2 is YYDKDF (reference sequence). The CDR3 loop is CATSQGRGSTNEKLFF. CDR3 DNA: TGTGCCACCAGCCAGGGCAGGGGCTCGACTAATGAAAAACTGTTTTTT. Complete variable domain (other parts from reference TRBV15 and TRBJ1-4): DAMVIQNPRYQVTQFGKPVTLSCSQTLNHNVMYWYQQKSSQAPKLLFHYYDKDFNNEADTPDNFQSRRPNTSFCFLDIRSPGLGDTAMYLCATSQGRGSTNEKLFFGSGTQLSVL.

This sequence joins TRBV6-5 and TRBJ2-7; 11 bases line up with TRBD2. The CDR3 has 14 residues. The junction had 5 bases not matched to a gene; V was cut back by 4 bases and J by 6 bases. Looked up from germline, CDR1 is MNHEY and CDR2 is SVGAGI. The CDR3 region is CASSSAGLAGEQYF. CDR3 nucleotides: TGTGCCAGCAGTTCCGCCGGACTAGCGGGCGAGCAGTACTTC.